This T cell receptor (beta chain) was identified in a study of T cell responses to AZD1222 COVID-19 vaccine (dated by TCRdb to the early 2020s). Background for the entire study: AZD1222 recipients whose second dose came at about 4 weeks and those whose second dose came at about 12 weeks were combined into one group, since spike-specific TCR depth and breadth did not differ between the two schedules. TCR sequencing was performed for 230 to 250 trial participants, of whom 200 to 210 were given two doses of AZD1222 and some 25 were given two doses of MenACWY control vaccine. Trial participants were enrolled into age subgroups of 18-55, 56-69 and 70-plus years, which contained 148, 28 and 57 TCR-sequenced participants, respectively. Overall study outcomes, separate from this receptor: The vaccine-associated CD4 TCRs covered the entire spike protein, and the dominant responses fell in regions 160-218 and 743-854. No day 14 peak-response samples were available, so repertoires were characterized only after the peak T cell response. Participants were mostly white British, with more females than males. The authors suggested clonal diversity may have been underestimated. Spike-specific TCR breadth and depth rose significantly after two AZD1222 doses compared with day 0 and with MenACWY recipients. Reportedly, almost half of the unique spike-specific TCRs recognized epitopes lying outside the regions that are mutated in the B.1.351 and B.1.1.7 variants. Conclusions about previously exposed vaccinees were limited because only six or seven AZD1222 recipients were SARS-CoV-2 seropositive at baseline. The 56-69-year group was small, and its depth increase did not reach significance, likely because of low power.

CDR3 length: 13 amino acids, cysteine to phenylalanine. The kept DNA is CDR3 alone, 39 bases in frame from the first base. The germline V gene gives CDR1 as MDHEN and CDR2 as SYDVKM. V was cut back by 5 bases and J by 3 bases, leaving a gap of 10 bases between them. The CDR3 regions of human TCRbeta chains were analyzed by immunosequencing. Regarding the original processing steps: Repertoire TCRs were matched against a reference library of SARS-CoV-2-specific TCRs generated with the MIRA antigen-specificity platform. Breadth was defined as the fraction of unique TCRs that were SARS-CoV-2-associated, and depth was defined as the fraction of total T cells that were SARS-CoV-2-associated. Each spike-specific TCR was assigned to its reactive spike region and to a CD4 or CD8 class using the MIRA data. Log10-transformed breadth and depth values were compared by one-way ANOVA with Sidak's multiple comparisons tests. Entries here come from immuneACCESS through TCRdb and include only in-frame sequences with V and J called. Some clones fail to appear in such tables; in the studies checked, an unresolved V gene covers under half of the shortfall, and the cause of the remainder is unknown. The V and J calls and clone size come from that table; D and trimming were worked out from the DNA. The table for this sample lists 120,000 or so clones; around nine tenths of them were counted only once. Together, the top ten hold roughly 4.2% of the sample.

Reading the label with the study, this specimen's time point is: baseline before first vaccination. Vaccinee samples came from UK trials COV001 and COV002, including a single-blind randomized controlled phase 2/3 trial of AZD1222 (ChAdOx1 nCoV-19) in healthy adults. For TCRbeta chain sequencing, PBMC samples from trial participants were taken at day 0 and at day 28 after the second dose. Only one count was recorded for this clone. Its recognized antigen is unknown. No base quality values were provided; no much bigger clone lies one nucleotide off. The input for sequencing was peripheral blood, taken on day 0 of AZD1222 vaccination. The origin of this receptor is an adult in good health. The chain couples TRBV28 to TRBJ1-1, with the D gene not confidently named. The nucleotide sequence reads TGTGCCAGCAGTGAGGGAGGAGACACTGAAGCTTTCTTT. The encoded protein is CASSEGGDTEAFF.